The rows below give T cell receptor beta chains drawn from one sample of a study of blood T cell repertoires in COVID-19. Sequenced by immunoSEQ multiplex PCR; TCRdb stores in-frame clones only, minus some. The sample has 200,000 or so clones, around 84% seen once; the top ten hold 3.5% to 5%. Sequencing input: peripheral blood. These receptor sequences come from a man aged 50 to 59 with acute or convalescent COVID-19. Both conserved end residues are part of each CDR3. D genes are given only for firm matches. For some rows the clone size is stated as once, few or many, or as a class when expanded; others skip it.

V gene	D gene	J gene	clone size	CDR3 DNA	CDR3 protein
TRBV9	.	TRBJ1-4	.	TGTGCCAGCAGCCTTTCAGGGTGGGGTGAAAAACTGTTTTTT	CASSLSGWGEKLFF
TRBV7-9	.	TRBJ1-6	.	TGTGCCAGCAGCAATTTTGGGCCAGGGATAGTTTCACCCCTCCACTTT	CASSNFGPGIVSPLHF
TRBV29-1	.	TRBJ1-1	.	TGCAGCGTTGAAGGGCCGGAGGCCAGGGGGAACACTGAAGCTTTCTTT	CSVEGPEARGNTEAFF
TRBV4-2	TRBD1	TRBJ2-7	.	TGTGCCAGCAGCCAAGATGGGGACAGGGTCCTCGGCGAGCAGTACTTC	CASSQDGDRVLGEQYF
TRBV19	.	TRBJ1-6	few	TGTGCCAGTATTCAGACAGCCAGCTCCTATAATTCACCCCTCCACTTT	CASIQTASSYNSPLHF
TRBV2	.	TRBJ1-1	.	TGTGCCAGCAGCCGTCGCGCCTCGAACACTGAAGCTTTCTTT	CASSRRASNTEAFF
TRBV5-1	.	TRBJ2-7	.	TGCGCCAGCAGCGCCATCACAGGGAGCGAGCAGTACTTC	CASSAITGSEQYF
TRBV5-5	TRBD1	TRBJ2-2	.	TGTGCCAGCAGGCCGGGACAGGGAACCGGGGAGCTGTTTTTT	CASRPGQGTGELFF
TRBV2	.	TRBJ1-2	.	TGTGCCAGCTGGGACACCCCGGCGGGCTATGGCTACACCTTC	CASWDTPAGYGYTF
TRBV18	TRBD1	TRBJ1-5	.	TGTGCCAGCTCACGGACCGACAGGGGTAATCAGCCCCAGCATTTT	CASSRTDRGNQPQHF
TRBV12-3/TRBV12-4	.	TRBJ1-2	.	TGTGCCAGCAGCCCCAGGGAAGGCTATGGCTACACCTTC	CASSPREGYGYTF
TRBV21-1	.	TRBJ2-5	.	TGTGCCAGCAGCGACACGTACCAAGAGACCCAGTACTTC	CASSDTYQETQYF
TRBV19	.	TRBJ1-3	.	TGTGCCAGTAGTATTACAGGGTCTGGAAACACCATATATTTT	CASSITGSGNTIYF
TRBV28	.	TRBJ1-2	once	TGTGCCAGCAGTTCGACAGTTAACTATGGCTACACCTTC	CASSSTVNYGYTF
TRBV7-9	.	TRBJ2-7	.	TGTGCCATCCGTCGGACAGCCTCCTACGAGCAGTACTTC	CAIRRTASYEQYF
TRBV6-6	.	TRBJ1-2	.	TGTGCCAGCAGTACCCAGTATGGCTACACCTTC	CASSTQYGYTF
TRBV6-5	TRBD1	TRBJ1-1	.	TGTGCCAGCAGTTATACGGGACAGGGGGCTGAAGCTTTCTTT	CASSYTGQGAEAFF
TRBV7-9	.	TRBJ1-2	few	TGTGCCAGCAGCTCCGACACAAGGGGGAACTATGGCTACACCTTC	CASSSDTRGNYGYTF
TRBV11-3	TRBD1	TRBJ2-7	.	TGTGCCAGCAGCGGACAGGGGTCCTACGAGCAGTACTTC	CASSGQGSYEQYF
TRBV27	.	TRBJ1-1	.	TGTGCCACCTCGGCCCGGGTTTGGGTGGCGGACACTGAAGCTTTCTTT	CATSARVWVADTEAFF
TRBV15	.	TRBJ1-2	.	TGTGCCACCAGCAGAGATCAGGGCAGCTACTATGGCTACACCTTC	CATSRDQGSYYGYTF
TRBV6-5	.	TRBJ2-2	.	TGTGCCAGCCCGGCAGGGACATTCTCCACCGGGGAGCTGTTTTTT	CASPAGTFSTGELFF
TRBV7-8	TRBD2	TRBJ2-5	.	TGTGCCAGCAGCCTAAGCCCGGGACTAGCGGGGGGGCGGAGAGAGACCCAGTACTTC	CASSLSPGLAGGRRETQYF
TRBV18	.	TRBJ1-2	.	TGTGCCAGCTCCCTGGTTGCAGGGGCTAACTATGGCTACACCTTC	CASSLVAGANYGYTF
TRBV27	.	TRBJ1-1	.	TGTGCCAGCCCGATCAGGCACGGCGCTTTCTTT	CASPIRHGAFF
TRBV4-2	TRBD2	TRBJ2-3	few	TGTGCCAGCAGCCAAACTAGCGGGGCGTCAGATACGCAGTATTTT	CASSQTSGASDTQYF
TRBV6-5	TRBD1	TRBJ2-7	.	TGTGCCAGCAGGATCTCCGAGACAGGGGTCTACGAGCAGTACTTC	CASRISETGVYEQYF
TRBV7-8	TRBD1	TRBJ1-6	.	TGTGCCAGCAGCTACGACAGGGGGAATTCACCCCTCCACTTT	CASSYDRGNSPLHF
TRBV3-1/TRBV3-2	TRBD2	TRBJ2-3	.	TGTGCCAGCAGCCCAAGAGGGTCAGGGACTAGTTTGTATTTT	CASSPRGSGTSLYF
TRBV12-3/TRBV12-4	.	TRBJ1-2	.	TGTGCCAGCAGTTTACTGCGGGAGAGCGGCTACACCTTC	CASSLLRESGYTF
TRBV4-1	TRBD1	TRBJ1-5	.	TGCGCCAGCAGCCAACCCGGGACAGGGGTGGGTCAGCCCCAGCATTTT	CASSQPGTGVGQPQHF
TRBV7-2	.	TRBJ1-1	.	TGTGCCAGCAGCTTGGCAGGGTTGAACACTGAAGCTTTCTTT	CASSLAGLNTEAFF
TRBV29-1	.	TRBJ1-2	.	TGCAGCGTTGGGGTTGGGGGGTCGCTATATGGCTACACCTTC	CSVGVGGSLYGYTF
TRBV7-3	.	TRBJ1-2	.	TGTGCCAGCAGCTTGGGAGGTCTTGACTATGGCTACACCTTC	CASSLGGLDYGYTF
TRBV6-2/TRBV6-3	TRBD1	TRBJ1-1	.	TGTGCCAGCAGTGGACAGGGGCCCACTGAAGCTTTCTTT	CASSGQGPTEAFF
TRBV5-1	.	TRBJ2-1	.	TGCGCCAGCAGCTTGCGGAGGGTGGGCGACAATGAGCAGTTCTTC	CASSLRRVGDNEQFF
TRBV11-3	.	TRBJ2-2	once	TGTGCCAGCAGCCGAGGGCTCGGGGAGCTGTTTTTT	CASSRGLGELFF
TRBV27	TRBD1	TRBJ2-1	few	TGTGCCAGCAGTTTCTTTGGGACAGGGATCAATGAGCAGTTCTTC	CASSFFGTGINEQFF
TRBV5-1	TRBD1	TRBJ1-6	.	TGCGCCAGCAGCACTGGGACAGGGAACGTAAATTCACCCCTCCACTTT	CASSTGTGNVNSPLHF
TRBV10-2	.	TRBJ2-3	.	TGCGCCAGCAGTGAGAGCAGCACAGATACGCAGTATTTT	CASSESSTDTQYF
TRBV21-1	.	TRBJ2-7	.	TGTGCCAGCAGCAAACCAATAAGGGGGGGCCGCTCCTACGAGCAGTACTTC	CASSKPIRGGRSYEQYF
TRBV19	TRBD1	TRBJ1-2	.	TGTGCCAGTATCGGGACAGGAGAAAACTATGGCTACACCTTC	CASIGTGENYGYTF
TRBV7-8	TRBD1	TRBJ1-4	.	TGTGCCAGCAGCTTAGTCGGGCAGGGGGATGAAAAACTGTTTTTT	CASSLVGQGDEKLFF
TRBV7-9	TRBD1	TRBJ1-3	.	TGTGCCAGCAGCCCTCGACAGGGTAGAAACACCATATATTTT	CASSPRQGRNTIYF
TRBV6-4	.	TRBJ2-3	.	TGTGCCAGCAGTGACCGGGGGAGAAATACAGATACGCAGTATTTT	CASSDRGRNTDTQYF
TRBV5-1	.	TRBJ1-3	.	TGCGCCAGCAGCTTGGGCGACAGCTTCTCTGGAAACACCATATATTTT	CASSLGDSFSGNTIYF
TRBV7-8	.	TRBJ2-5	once	TGTGCCAGCAGCTTCGACACGACCAGAGAGACCCAGTACTTC	CASSFDTTRETQYF